A single sample is the source of the 19 T cell receptor beta chains below, sequenced in a study of blood T cell repertoires in COVID-19. Clones were read by immunoSEQ multiplex PCR, and TCRdb kept only the in-frame ones, dropping some. The repertoire holds some 17,000 clones, with around 87% as singletons. The sequenced sample was peripheral blood. The receptors originated from a man between 45 and 60 years old with active COVID-19.

The rearrangement links TRBV2 to TRBJ1-6; 11 bases align to TRBD1. The germline CDR1 and CDR2 sequences are SNHLY and FYNNEI. This CDR3 has 15 residues. The J segment lost 10 bases and the V segment lost 8 bases, leaving 10 bases of the junction unmatched. The CDR3 DNA follows: TGTGCCAGCCAGTTGTCCCGGGACAGGGGGTCACCCCTCCACTTT. It is translated as CASQLSRDRGSPLHF.

The rearrangement joins TRBV6-5 to TRBJ1-2; D not certain. Germline V CDR1 and CDR2: MNHEY, SVGAGI. The CDR3 consists of 13 residues. V gave up 6 bases and J gave up 2 bases, with 10 bases separating them. The CDR3 loop is CASRTTHNYGYTF. In DNA form, the CDR3 reads TGTGCCAGCAGGACGACACACAACTATGGCTACACCTTC.

The V call is TRBV5-4, the J call TRBJ2-5; 9 nucleotides line up with TRBD1. V dropped 3 bases and J dropped 4; count of bases not matched to a gene: 10. This CDR3 spans 16 amino acids. Germline V gene lookup returns CDR1 SGHNT and CDR2 YYREEE (reference sequence). CDR3 residues: CASSSRGQGSGETQYF. The CDR3 DNA follows: TGTGCCAGCAGCTCACGGGGACAGGGCAGTGGAGAGACCCAGTACTTC.

The chain recombines TRBV18 with TRBJ2-5, with D possibly matching TRBD2 (5 bases). V lost 5 bases, J lost 13 bases, and 26 bases lay in between. Germline CDR1 and CDR2: KGHSH and LQKENI. CDR3 length: 15 amino acids. CDR3 sequence reads: CASSSEAGPGPSLYF. For the CDR3, the DNA is TGTGCCAGCTCATCGGAGGCAGGACCCGGGCCATCTTTGTACTTC.

The rearrangement joins TRBV7-2 to TRBJ2-4, with 7 bases lining up with TRBD1. Trimming removed 1 base from V and 1 base from J; junction bases left unmatched: 10. Germline V gene data show CDR1 as SGHTA and CDR2 as FQGNSA. This CDR3 is built from 18 residues. The CDR3 DNA sequence: TGTGCCAGCAGCTTAGTTAGGGACAGCATGGGGGCCAAAAACATTCAGTACTTC. This translates into CASSLVRDSMGAKNIQYF.

J is TRBJ1-2 and V is TRBV27, with 11 positions matching TRBD1. The CDR3 is 16 residues long. J was trimmed by 4 bases and V by 6 bases; bases with no gene match: 10. Germline lookup yields CDR1 MNHEY and CDR2 SMNVEV (reference sequence). CDR3 sequence reads: CASSEGQGEMSYGYTF. The CDR3 DNA follows: TGTGCCAGCAGCGAGGGACAGGGGGAAATGAGCTATGGCTACACCTTC.

The chain carries TRBV5-1 and TRBJ2-7, with D possibly being TRBD1 (5 bases). Trimming took 3 bases from V and 1 from J, leaving 11 bases between them. Per germline, CDR1 SGHRS and CDR2 YFSETQ. This CDR3 spans 14 amino acids. The CDR3 region has the DNA TGCGCCAGCAGCTCAACAGGAGTTTCCTACGAGCAGTACTTC. Protein product: CASSSTGVSYEQYF.

The CDR3 DNA reads as TGTGCCAGCTCACCACCGGGCCGCAACTATGGCTACACCTTC. Its protein is CASSPPGRNYGYTF. V and J are TRBV18 and TRBJ1-2; no reliable D call. The CDR3 is 14 amino acids. CDR1 is KGHSH, CDR2 LQKENI, per germline. Trimming took 0 bases from V and 2 from J, leaving 7 bases between them.

This chain uses TRBV5-6 with TRBJ1-2, with D possibly being TRBD1 (6 bases). V was clipped by 2 bases and J by 7 bases, with 12 bases between them. Germline lookup yields CDR1 SGHDT and CDR2 YYEEEE. The CDR3 loop spans 13 amino acids. The CDR3 here is CASSFAGAGGYTF. In DNA, the CDR3 is TGTGCCAGCAGCTTCGCGGGGGCGGGTGGCTACACCTTC.

The rearrangement uses TRBV19 and TRBJ1-1; D is possibly TRBD1 (6 bases). CDR3 length: 15 amino acids. CDR1 is LNHDA, CDR2 SQIVND, per germline (reference sequence). V was trimmed by 5 bases and J by 1 base, leaving 14 bases between them. The CDR3 here is CASSGLGTRNTEAFF. CDR3 coding DNA: TGTGCCAGTAGTGGCCTAGGGACAAGGAACACTGAAGCTTTCTTT. The whole variable domain, remainder taken from reference TRBV19 and TRBJ1-1, is DGGITQSPKYLFRKEGQNVTLSCEQNLNHDAMYWYRQDPGQGLRLIYYSQIVNDFQKGDIAEGYSVSREKKESFPLTVTSAQKNPTAFYLCASSGLGTRNTEAFFGQGTRLTVV.

The J gene is TRBJ2-2, the V gene TRBV5-6; no reliable D call. CDR1 is SGHDT, CDR2 YYEEEE, per germline. The CDR3 is made up of 15 amino acids. Trimming removed 3 bases at V and 2 bases at J, with 11 bases between. CDR3 DNA: TGTGCCAGCAGCTCCACCTCCAGAAACACCGGGGAGCTGTTTTTT. Protein sequence: CASSSTSRNTGELFF.

This clone was observed a handful of times. The rearrangement links TRBV28 to TRBJ2-7, with 13 bases aligning to TRBD2. The CDR3 contains 17 residues. Germline CDR1 is MDHEN and CDR2 is SYDVKM. With V trimmed by 1 base and J by 2 bases, 5 bases remained unmatched. The chain's CDR3 is CASSLFLLAGGTYEQYF. In DNA, the CDR3 is TGTGCCAGCAGTTTATTTTTACTAGCGGGAGGGACCTACGAGCAGTACTTC. Complete variable domain (other parts from reference TRBV28 and TRBJ2-7): DVKVTQSSRYLVKRTGEKVFLECVQDMDHENMFWYRQDPGLGLRLIYFSYDVKMKEKGDIPEGYSVSREKKERFSLILESASTNQTSMYLCASSLFLLAGGTYEQYFGPGTRLTVT.

J is TRBJ1-5 and V is TRBV2, with 11 bases identical to TRBD1. After removal of 6 bases from V and 7 bases from J, the junction contained 8 bases not matched to a gene. The CDR3 covers 15 residues. Germline CDR1 reads SNHLY; CDR2 reads FYNNEI. The CDR3: CASSPGQGAWQPQHF. The DNA of the CDR3 is TGTGCCAGCAGCCCCGGACAGGGGGCATGGCAGCCCCAGCATTTT.

The chain joins TRBV7-9 to TRBJ2-2; 7 bases match TRBD2. The trim removed 5 bases at V and 2 bases at J, leaving 8 bases unmatched. The CDR3 has 16 amino acids. In germline, CDR1 is SEHNR, CDR2 FQNEAQ (reference sequence). The CDR3: CASSVSSGANTGELFF. CDR3 DNA sequence: TGTGCCAGCAGCGTCTCTAGCGGAGCTAACACCGGGGAGCTGTTTTTT.

This clone was seen only a few times. The rearrangement links TRBV21-1 to TRBJ2-7; the tabulated D call, TRBD2, remains unverified against the DNA. TRBV21-1 is a recognized pseudogene. The CDR3 totals 15 residues. For the CDR3, the DNA is TGTGCCAGCAAGCGGGGGCGGGGCCTAAACCACGAGCAGTACTTC. Its protein product is CASKRGRGLNHEQYF.

In the case of this clone: The identical CDR3 is also encoded by other nucleotide sequences in the sample. The CDR3 DNA reads TGTGCCAGCAGCCAAGATCCTAGAGACGAGCAGTACTTC. Translation: CASSQDPRDEQYF. This chain links TRBV4-2 with TRBJ2-7, with D unclear. Trimming cost V 0 bases and J 5 bases, with 8 bases left between them. Germline-derived CDR1 and CDR2 are LGHNA and YNFKEQ. CDR3 length: 13 residues.

The rearrangement uses TRBV7-8 and TRBJ1-1; the D gene is possibly TRBD1 (5 bases). CDR1 and CDR2 from the germline V gene are SGHVS and FQNEAQ. Deletions cut 1 base from V and 4 bases from J, with 13 bases between. The length of the CDR3 is 15 residues. CDR3 in DNA: TGTGCCAGCAGCTTAGAGGTCCAGGGCGGCACTGAAGCTTTCTTT. Amino acids: CASSLEVQGGTEAFF.

This clone was picked up a small number of times. The chain employs TRBV24-1 and TRBJ1-5; 8 bases match TRBD1. Germline loops: CDR1 KGHDR, CDR2 SFDVKD. The CDR3 covers 16 residues. J gave up 5 bases and V 4 bases, and 9 bases lay outside the gene matches. Written as DNA, the CDR3 is TGTGCCACCAGTGACCACCGACAGGGGTCCCATCAGCCCCAGCATTTT. Translated, it gives CATSDHRQGSHQPQHF.

The genes are TRBV6-5 and TRBJ2-1; tentative D call: TRBD2 (6 bases). CDR3 size: 12 residues. CDR1 is MNHEY and CDR2 is SVGAGI in the germline V gene. V was shortened by 6 bases and J by 9 bases, with 12 bases between the two germline ends. CDR3 sequence reads: CASSGTSSEQFF. The CDR3 DNA reads TGTGCCAGCAGCGGAACTAGCAGTGAGCAGTTCTTC.